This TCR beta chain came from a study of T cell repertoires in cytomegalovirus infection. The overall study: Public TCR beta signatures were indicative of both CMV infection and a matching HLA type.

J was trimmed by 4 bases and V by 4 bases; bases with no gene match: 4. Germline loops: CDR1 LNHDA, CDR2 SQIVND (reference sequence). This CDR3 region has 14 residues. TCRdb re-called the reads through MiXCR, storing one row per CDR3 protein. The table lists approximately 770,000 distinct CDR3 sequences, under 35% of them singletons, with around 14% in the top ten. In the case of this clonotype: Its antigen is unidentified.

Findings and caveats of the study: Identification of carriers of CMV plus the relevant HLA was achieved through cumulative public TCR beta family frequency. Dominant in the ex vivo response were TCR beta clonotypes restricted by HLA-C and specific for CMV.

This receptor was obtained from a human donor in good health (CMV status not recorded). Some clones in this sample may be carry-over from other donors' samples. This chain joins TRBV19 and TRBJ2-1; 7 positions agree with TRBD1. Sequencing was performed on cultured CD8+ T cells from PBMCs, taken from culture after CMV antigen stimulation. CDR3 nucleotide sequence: TGTGCCAGTAGTAAGGGGGCGGCGTACAATGAGCAGTTCTTC. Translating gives CASSKGAAYNEQFF.